The table lists the clone carrying this TCR beta chain with many counts. Its antigen is unidentified. This specimen belongs to a study of human T cells and chemical hapten exposure. Study-level background: Patients were given diphenylcyclopropenone on the scalp weekly across the roughly 25-week study. Read at 6 days, the patch tests placed 0.01% DPC on the upper back.

V shed 5 bases and J 5 bases; nucleotides not matched to a gene: 13. Germline CDR1 SGHTA, CDR2 FQGNSA. This CDR3 spans 17 amino acids. Study outcomes and limitations: TCRs above 1 in 1000 frequency did not change with DPC sensitization.

Time point specified: pre-sensitization, week 0. Treatment reported: therapeutic diphenylcyclopropenone sensitization with weekly scalp DPC. The study drew its donors from alopecia patients who were 18 to 70 years old and suitable for DPC. TCRdb recomputed calls from the RACE reads with MiXCR, one row per CDR3 protein. The table has about 62,000 distinct CDR3 sequences, 6.7% seen once. Sequenced material: whole blood, taken in connection with sensitization to the hapten diphenylcyclopropenone (DPC). The chain uses TRBV7-2 and TRBJ2-2; 8 nucleotides align to TRBD2. The TCR originated in a woman aged 25-40 years with alopecia areata. Some clones in this sample may be carry-over from other donors' samples. The CDR3 region has the DNA TGTGCCAGCAGCGCCTTAGCGGGGACAATGTTGACCGGGGAGCTGTTTTTT. Its protein is CASSALAGTMLTGELFF.